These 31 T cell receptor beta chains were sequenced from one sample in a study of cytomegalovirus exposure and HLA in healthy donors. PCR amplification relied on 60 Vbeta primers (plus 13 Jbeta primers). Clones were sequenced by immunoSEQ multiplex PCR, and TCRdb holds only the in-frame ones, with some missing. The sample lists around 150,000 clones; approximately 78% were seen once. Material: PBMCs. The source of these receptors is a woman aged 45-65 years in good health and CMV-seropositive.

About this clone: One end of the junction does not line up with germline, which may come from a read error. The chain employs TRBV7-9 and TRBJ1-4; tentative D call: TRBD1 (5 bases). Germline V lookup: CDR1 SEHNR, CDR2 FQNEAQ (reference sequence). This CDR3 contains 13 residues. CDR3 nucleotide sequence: TGTTCCAGCAGCTGGGGGGAGGGTGAAAAACTGTTTTTT. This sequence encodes CSSSWGEGEKLFF.

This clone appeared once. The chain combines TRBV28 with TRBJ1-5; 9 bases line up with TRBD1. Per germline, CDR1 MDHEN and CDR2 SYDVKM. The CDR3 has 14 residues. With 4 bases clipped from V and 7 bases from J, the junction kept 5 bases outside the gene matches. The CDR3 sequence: CASSSGQGGQPQHF. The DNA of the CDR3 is TGTGCCAGCAGTTCGGGACAGGGTGGACAGCCCCAGCATTTT.

The CDR3, as DNA: TGCACCAGCAGCCAACAGACCTTTGGACTAGCGGGAGGGCCAGCCGGGGAGCTGTTTTTT. Translating it yields CTSSQQTFGLAGGPAGELFF. The chain joins TRBV1 to TRBJ2-2; the listed D gene, TRBD2, was not tested against the DNA. TRBV1 is assigned pseudogene status. There are 20 residues in the CDR3.

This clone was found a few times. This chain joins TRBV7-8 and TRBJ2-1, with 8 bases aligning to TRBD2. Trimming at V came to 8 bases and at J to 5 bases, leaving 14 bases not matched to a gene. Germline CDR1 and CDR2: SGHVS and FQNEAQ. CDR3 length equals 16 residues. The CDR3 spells CASAWPSGLEDNEQFF. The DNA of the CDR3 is TGTGCCAGCGCCTGGCCATCGGGACTAGAGGACAATGAGCAGTTCTTC. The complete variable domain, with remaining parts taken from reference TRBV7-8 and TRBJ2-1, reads GAGVSQSPRYKVAKRGQDVALRCDPISGHVSLFWYQQALGQGPEFLTYFQNEAQLDKSGLPSDRFFAERPEGSVSTLKIQRTQQEDSAVYLCASAWPSGLEDNEQFFGPGTRLTVL.

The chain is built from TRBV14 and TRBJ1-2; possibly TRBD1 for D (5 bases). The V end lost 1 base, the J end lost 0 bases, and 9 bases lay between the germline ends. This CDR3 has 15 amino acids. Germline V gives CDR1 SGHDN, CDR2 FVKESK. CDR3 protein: CASSQVTDTNYGYTF. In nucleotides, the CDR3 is TGTGCCAGCAGCCAAGTGACAGATACTAACTATGGCTACACCTTC. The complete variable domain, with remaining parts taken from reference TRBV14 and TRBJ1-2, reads EAGVTQFPSHSVIEKGQTVTLRCDPISGHDNLYWYRRVMGKEIKFLLHFVKESKQDESGMPNNRFLAERTGGTYSTLKVQPAELEDSGVYFCASSQVTDTNYGYTFGSGTRLTVV.

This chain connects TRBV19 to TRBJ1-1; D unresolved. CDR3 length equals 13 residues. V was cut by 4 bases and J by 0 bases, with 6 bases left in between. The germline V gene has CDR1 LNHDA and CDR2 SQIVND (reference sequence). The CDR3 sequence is CASSTDMNTEAFF. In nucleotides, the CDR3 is TGTGCCAGTAGTACAGACATGAACACTGAAGCTTTCTTT.

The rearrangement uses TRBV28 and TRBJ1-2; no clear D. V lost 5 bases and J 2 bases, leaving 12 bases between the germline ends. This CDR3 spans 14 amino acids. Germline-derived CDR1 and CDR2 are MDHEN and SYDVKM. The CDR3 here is CASSLHSGNYGYTF. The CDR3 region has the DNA TGTGCCAGCAGTCTACACAGTGGAAACTATGGCTACACCTTC.

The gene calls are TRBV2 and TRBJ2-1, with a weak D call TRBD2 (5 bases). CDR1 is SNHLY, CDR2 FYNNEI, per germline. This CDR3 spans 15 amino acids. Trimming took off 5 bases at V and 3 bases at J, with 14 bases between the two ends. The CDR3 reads CASSTRLGVYNEQFF. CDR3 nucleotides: TGTGCCAGCAGTACACGACTGGGAGTCTACAATGAGCAGTTCTTC.

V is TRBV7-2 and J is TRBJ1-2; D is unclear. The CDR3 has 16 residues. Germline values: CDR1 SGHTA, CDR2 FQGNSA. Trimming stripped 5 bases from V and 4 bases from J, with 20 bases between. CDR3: CASSPTVESVTYGYTF. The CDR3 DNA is TGTGCCAGCAGCCCCACGGTAGAGTCGGTAACCTATGGCTACACCTTC. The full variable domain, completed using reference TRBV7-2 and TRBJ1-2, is GAGVSQSPSNKVTEKGKDVELRCDPISGHTALYWYRQSLGQGLEFLIYFQGNSAPDKSGLPSDRFSAERTGGSVSTLTIQRTQQEDSAVYLCASSPTVESVTYGYTFGSGTRLTVV.

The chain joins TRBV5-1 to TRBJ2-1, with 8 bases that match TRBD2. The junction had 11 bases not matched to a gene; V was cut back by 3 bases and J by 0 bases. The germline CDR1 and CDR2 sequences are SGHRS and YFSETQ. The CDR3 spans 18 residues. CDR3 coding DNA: TGCGCCAGCAGCTCCATAGCGGCGGGGGGAAGCTCCTACAATGAGCAGTTCTTC. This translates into CASSSIAAGGSSYNEQFF.

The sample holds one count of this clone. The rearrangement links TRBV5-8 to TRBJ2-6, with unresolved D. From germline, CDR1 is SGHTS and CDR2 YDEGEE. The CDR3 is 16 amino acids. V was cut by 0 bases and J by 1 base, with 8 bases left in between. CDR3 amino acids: CASSLGAYSGANVLTF. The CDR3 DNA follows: TGTGCCAGCAGCTTGGGCGCGTATTCTGGGGCCAACGTCCTGACTTTC.

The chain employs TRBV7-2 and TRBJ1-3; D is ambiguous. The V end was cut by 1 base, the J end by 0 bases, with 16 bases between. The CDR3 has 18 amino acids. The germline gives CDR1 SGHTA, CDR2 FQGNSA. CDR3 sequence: CASSLVLALNHSGNTIYF. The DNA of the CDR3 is TGTGCCAGCAGCTTAGTTTTGGCTCTTAATCACTCTGGAAACACCATATATTTT.

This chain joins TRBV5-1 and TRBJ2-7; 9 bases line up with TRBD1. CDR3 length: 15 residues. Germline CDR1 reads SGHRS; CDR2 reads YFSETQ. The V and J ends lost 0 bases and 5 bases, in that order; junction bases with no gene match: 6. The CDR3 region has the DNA TGCGCCAGCAGCTTGGGTGGGACAGGGAGTAACGAGCAGTACTTC. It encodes CASSLGGTGSNEQYF. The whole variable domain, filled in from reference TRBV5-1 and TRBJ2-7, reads KAGVTQTPRYLIKTRGQQVTLSCSPISGHRSVSWYQQTPGQGLQFLFEYFSETQRNKGNFPGRFSGRQFSNSRSEMNVSTLELGDSALYLCASSLGGTGSNEQYFGPGTRLTVT.

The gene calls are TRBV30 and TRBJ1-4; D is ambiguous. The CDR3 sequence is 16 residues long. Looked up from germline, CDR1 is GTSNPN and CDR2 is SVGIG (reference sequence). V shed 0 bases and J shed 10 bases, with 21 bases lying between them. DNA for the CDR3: TGTGCCTGGAGTGTACGGACCGGGAAGGTCGCGGGAAAACTGTTTTTT. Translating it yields CAWSVRTGKVAGKLFF. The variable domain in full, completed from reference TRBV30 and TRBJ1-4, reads SQTIHQWPATLVQPVGSPLSLECTVEGTSNPNLYWYRQAAGRGLQLLFYSVGIGQISSEVPQNLSASRPQDRQFILSSKKLLLSDSGFYLCAWSVRTGKVAGKLFFGSGTQLSVL.

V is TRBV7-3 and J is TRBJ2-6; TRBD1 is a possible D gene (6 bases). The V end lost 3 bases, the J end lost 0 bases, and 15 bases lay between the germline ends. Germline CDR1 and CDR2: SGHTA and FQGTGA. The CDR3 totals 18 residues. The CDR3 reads CASSLAGALSSGANVLTF. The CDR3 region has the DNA TGTGCCAGCAGCTTGGCAGGGGCCTTAAGCTCTGGGGCCAACGTCCTGACTTTC. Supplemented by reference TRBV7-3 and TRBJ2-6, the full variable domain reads GAGVSQTPSNKVTEKGKYVELRCDPISGHTALYWYRQSLGQGPEFLIYFQGTGAADDSGLPNDRFFAVRPEGSVSTLKIQRTERGDSAVYLCASSLAGALSSGANVLTFGAGSRLTVL.

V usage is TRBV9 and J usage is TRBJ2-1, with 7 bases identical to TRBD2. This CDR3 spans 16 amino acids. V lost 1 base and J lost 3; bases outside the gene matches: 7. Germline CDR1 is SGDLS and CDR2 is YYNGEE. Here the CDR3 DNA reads TGTGCCAGCAGCGTAACCGGGACTATTAACTACAATGAGCAGTTCTTC. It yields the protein CASSVTGTINYNEQFF. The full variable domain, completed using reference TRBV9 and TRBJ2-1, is DSGVTQTPKHLITATGQRVTLRCSPRSGDLSVYWYQQSLDQGLQFLIQYYNGEERAKGNILERFSAQQFPDLHSELNLSSLELGDSALYFCASSVTGTINYNEQFFGPGTRLTVL.

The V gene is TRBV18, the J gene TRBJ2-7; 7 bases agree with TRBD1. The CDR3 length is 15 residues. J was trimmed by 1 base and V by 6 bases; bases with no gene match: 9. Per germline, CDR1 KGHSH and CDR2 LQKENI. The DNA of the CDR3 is TGTGCCAGCTCTCTGAGACAGGGAGAGTCCTACGAGCAGTACTTC. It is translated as CASSLRQGESYEQYF.

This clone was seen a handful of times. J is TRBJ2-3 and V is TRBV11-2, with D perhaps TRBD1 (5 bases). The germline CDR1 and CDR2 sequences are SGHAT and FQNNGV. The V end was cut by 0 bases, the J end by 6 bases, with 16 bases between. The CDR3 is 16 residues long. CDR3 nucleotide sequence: TGTGCCAGCAGCTTAGATATCACAGGTATCGAGGATACGCAGTATTTT. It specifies CASSLDITGIEDTQYF.

CDR3 region: CASSLQAGGQTQYF. Written as DNA, the CDR3 is TGCGCCAGCAGCTTGCAGGCGGGTGGGCAGACCCAGTACTTC. This chain joins TRBV5-1 and TRBJ2-5, with TRBD2 as a possible D gene (5 bases). Germline CDR1 and CDR2: SGHRS and YFSETQ. V shed 1 base and J shed 6 bases, with 13 bases lying between them. This CDR3 spans 14 amino acids. The variable domain in full, with the rest retrieved from reference TRBV5-1 and TRBJ2-5, is KAGVTQTPRYLIKTRGQQVTLSCSPISGHRSVSWYQQTPGQGLQFLFEYFSETQRNKGNFPGRFSGRQFSNSRSEMNVSTLELGDSALYLCASSLQAGGQTQYFGPGTRLLVL.

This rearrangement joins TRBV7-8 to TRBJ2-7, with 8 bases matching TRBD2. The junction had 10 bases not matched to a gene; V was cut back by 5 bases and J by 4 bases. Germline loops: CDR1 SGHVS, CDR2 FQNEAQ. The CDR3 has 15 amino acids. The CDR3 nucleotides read TGTGCCAGCAGCCCCCGGACTAGCAGGGGATACGAGCAGTACTTC. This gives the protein CASSPRTSRGYEQYF.

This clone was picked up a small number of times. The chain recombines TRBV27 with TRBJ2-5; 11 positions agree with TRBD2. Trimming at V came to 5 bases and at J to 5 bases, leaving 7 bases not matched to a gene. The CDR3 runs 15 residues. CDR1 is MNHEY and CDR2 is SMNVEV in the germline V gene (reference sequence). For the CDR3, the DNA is TGTGCCAGCAGTCTACGACTAGCGGGACTGGAGACCCAGTACTTC. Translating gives CASSLRLAGLETQYF.

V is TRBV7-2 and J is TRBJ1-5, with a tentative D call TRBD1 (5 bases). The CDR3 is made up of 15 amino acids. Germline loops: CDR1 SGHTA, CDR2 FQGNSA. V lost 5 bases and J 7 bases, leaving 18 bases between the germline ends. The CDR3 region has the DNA TGTGCCAGCAGCCTCCAGGGCCAGGGTCGGCAGCCCCAGCATTTT. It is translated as CASSLQGQGRQPQHF. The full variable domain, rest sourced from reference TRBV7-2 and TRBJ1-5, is GAGVSQSPSNKVTEKGKDVELRCDPISGHTALYWYRQSLGQGLEFLIYFQGNSAPDKSGLPSDRFSAERTGGSVSTLTIQRTQQEDSAVYLCASSLQGQGRQPQHFGDGTRLSIL.

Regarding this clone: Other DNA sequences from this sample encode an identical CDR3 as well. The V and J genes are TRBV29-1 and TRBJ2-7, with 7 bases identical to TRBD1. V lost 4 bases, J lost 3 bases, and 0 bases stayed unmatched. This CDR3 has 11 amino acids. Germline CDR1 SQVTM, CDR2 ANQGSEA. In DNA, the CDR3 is TGCAGCGTTGGGGACAGCTACGAGCAGTACTTC. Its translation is CSVGDSYEQYF.

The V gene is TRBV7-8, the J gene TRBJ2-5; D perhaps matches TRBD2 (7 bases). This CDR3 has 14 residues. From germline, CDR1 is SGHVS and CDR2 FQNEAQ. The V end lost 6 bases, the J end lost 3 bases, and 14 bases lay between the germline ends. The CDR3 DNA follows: TGTGCCAGCAGTCATGGGAGGGGGGAAGAGACCCAGTACTTC. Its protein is CASSHGRGEETQYF.

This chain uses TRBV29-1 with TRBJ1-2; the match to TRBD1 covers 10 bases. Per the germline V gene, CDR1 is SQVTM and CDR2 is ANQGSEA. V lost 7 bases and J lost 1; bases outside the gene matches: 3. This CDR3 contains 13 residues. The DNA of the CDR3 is TGCAGCGGTGGGGACAGGGGTAACTATGGCTACACCTTC. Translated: CSGGDRGNYGYTF.

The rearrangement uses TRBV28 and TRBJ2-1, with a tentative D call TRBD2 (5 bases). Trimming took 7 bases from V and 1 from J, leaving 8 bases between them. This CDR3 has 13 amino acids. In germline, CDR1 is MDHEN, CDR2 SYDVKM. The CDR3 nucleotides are TGTGCCAGCACCCGGGATTCCTACAATGAGCAGTTCTTC. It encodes CASTRDSYNEQFF.

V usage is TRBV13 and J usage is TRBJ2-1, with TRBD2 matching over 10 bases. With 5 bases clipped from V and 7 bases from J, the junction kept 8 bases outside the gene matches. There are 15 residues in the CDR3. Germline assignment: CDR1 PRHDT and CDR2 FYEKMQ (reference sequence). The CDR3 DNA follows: TGTGCCAGCAGCAAATTAGCGGGAGGTAGGAATGAGCAGTTCTTC. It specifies CASSKLAGGRNEQFF.

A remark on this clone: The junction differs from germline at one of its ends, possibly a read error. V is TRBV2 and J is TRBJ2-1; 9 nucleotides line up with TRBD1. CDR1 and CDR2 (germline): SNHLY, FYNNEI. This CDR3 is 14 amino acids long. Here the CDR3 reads CASSEGTGSDEQLF. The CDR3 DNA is TGTGCCAGCAGTGAGGGGACAGGGAGCGATGAGCAGCTCTTC.

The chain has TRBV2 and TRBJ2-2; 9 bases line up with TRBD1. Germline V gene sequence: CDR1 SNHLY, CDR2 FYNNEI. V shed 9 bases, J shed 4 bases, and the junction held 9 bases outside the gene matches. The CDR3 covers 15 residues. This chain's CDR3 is CARSGTGKLTGELFF. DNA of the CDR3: TGTGCCAGATCCGGGACAGGGAAACTCACCGGGGAGCTGTTTTTT. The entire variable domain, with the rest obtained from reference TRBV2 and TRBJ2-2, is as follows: EPEVTQTPSHQVTQMGQEVILRCVPISNHLYFYWYRQILGQKVEFLVSFYNNEISEKSEIFDDQFSVERPDGSNFTLKIRSTKLEDSAMYFCARSGTGKLTGELFFGEGSRLTVL.

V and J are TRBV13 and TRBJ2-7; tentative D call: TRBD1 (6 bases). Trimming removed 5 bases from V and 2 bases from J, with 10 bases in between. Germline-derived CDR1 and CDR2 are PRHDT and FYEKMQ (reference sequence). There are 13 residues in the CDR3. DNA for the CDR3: TGTGCCAGCAGCGCACAGGGAACCTACGAGCAGTACTTC. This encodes CASSAQGTYEQYF.

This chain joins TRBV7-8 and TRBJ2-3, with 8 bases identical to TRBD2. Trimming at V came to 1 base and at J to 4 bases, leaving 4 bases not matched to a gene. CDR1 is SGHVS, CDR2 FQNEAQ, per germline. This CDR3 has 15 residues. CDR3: CASSLGAGGPDTQYF. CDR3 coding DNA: TGTGCCAGCAGCTTAGGGGCGGGAGGCCCAGATACGCAGTATTTT.